A single sample is the source of the 25 T cell receptor beta chains below, sequenced in a study of cytotoxic CD8 clonotypes in ibrutinib-treated CLL. TCRdb keeps only in-frame clones here, not all; method: immunoSEQ multiplex PCR. The table records roughly 150,000 clones, roughly 86% of them present only once. The source was PBMCs, collected after 12 months of ibrutinib treatment. These receptors originate from a human donor with chronic lymphocytic leukemia.

The chain links TRBV6-5 to TRBJ1-2; possible D gene TRBD1, 6 bases. V shed 2 bases and J shed 2 bases, with 9 bases lying between them. The CDR3 is made up of 14 amino acids. CDR1 and CDR2 from the germline V gene are MNHEY and SVGAGI. In DNA, the CDR3 is TGTGCCAGCAGTTACCAAACAGGGAACTATGGCTACACCTTC. Its translation: CASSYQTGNYGYTF.

The rearrangement links TRBV4-1 to TRBJ2-7, with 10 positions matching TRBD2. The CDR3 length is 18 residues. The junction had 10 bases not matched to a gene; V was cut back by 2 bases and J by 0 bases. The V gene's germline CDR1 is MGHRA and CDR2 YSYEKL. The CDR3 nucleotides read TGCGCCAGCAGCCAACCCGCCTCTACTAGCGGGGTCTCCTACGAGCAGTACTTC. Translation gives CASSQPASTSGVSYEQYF.

Written as DNA, the CDR3 is TGTGCCAGCAGCTTAGGGGGAATCGGACAGGGCAGCTATGGCTACACCTTC. Residues: CASSLGGIGQGSYGYTF. This sequence joins TRBV7-2 and TRBJ1-2; TRBD1 matches at 8 bases. V shed 1 base and J 4 bases; nucleotides not matched to a gene: 11. The germline V gene has CDR1 SGHTA and CDR2 FQGNSA. This CDR3 has 17 residues.

The CDR3 here is CASRGRSYQETQYF. The CDR3, as DNA: TGCGCCAGCAGGGGAAGATCTTACCAAGAGACCCAGTACTTC. The J gene is TRBJ2-5, the V gene TRBV10-2; D not resolved. Germline values: CDR1 WSHSY, CDR2 SAAADI. This CDR3 has 14 amino acids. The ends were cut back, 6 bases at V and 0 bases at J, with 11 bases in the middle.

A few counts support this clone. In DNA, the CDR3 is TGCGCCAGCAGCCAAGAGTTTGGGGTGAACACCGGGGAGCTGTTTTTT. Its translation: CASSQEFGVNTGELFF. The chain joins TRBV4-3 to TRBJ2-2; D call uncertain. With 0 bases removed from V and 1 base from J, the gap between germline ends came to 9 bases. Germline V gives CDR1 LGHNA, CDR2 YSLEER. This CDR3 has 16 amino acids.

The V and J genes are TRBV2 and TRBJ1-2; no clear D gene. Deletions cut 0 bases from V and 1 base from J, with 9 bases between. This CDR3 spans 15 amino acids. The germline CDR1 and CDR2 sequences are SNHLY and FYNNEI. The CDR3 nucleotides read TGTGCCAGCAGTGAAGCGCCGGGGAATAACTATGGCTACACCTTC. It encodes CASSEAPGNNYGYTF.

J is TRBJ2-5 and V is TRBV23-1; D is ambiguous. TRBV23-1 belongs to the ORF category, with a function that is uncertain. The CDR3 extends over 16 amino acids. The V and J ends lost 0 bases and 2 bases respectively, with 13 bases between them. CDR3 DNA: TGCGCCAGCAGTCAATCAATCCCGCCTCGACAAGAGACCCAGTACTTC. Its translation: CASSQSIPPRQETQYF.

The chain's CDR3 is CASRRQGDQNQPQHF. The CDR3 DNA reads as TGTGCCAGCAGACGACAGGGAGATCAGAATCAGCCCCAGCATTTT. This sequence joins TRBV6-1 and TRBJ1-5; TRBD1 agrees at 7 bases. The CDR3 extends over 15 amino acids. Per germline, CDR1 MNHNS and CDR2 SASEGT. V trimming: 6 bases; J trimming: 4 bases; junction bases outside the gene matches: 9.

This clone was counted between two and nine times. The chain uses TRBV7-9 and TRBJ2-1; perhaps TRBD2 as D (7 bases). The CDR3 totals 13 residues. Looked up from germline, CDR1 is SEHNR and CDR2 is FQNEAQ (reference sequence). V was shortened by 8 bases and J by 10 bases, with 18 bases between the two germline ends. The CDR3 here is CASSLRGGVEQFF. CDR3 coding DNA: TGTGCCAGCTCCTTAAGGGGGGGAGTAGAGCAGTTCTTC.

This rearrangement joins TRBV6-5 to TRBJ2-7; 11 positions agree with TRBD2. The CDR3 is made up of 14 amino acids. Germline CDR1 and CDR2: MNHEY and SVGAGI. V was clipped by 5 bases and J by 5 bases; unmatched bases: 5. The CDR3 region is CASSRGLAANEQYF. CDR3 bases: TGTGCCAGCAGTAGGGGACTAGCGGCCAACGAGCAGTACTTC.

This clone was observed a few times. The V and J genes are TRBV19 and TRBJ1-6; possibly TRBD1 for D (6 bases). This CDR3 region has 14 residues. The germline V gene has CDR1 LNHDA and CDR2 SQIVND (reference sequence). The V end lost 5 bases, the J end lost 6 bases, and 11 bases lay between the germline ends. The CDR3 bases are TGTGCCAGTAGTCCTCGGACAGCTAATTCACCCCTCCACTTT. It codes for CASSPRTANSPLHF.

This clone was detected only once. The V gene is TRBV18, the J gene TRBJ1-1; D is ambiguous. The germline V gene encodes CDR1 KGHSH and CDR2 LQKENI. This CDR3 has 13 amino acids. V dropped 3 bases and J dropped 8 bases, with 13 bases sitting between them. CDR3 sequence (DNA): TGTGCCAGCTCACCGGAAATGGGCCCCGAAGCTTTCTTT. Residues: CASSPEMGPEAFF.

This rearrangement joins TRBV5-4 to TRBJ1-1; TRBD1 is a possible D gene (5 bases). This CDR3 has 13 residues. Germline loops: CDR1 SGHNT, CDR2 YYREEE (reference sequence). V gave up 5 bases and J gave up 1 base, with 9 bases separating them. The CDR3 loop is CASRGTGNTEAFF. DNA of the CDR3: TGTGCCAGCAGGGGGACGGGGAACACTGAAGCTTTCTTT.

This chain's CDR3 is CASSLYPHEQYF. As DNA, the CDR3 is TGTGCCAGCAGCCTGTACCCCCACGAGCAGTACTTC. V and J are TRBV28 and TRBJ2-7; unclear D gene. V lost 6 bases and J lost 5, with 11 bases in between. Germline V gene data show CDR1 as MDHEN and CDR2 as SYDVKM. CDR3 length: 12 amino acids.

The V and J genes are TRBV6-1 and TRBJ2-7; D not resolved. The CDR3 has 13 residues. The germline V and J ends were trimmed by 5 bases and 6 bases, with 14 bases remaining between them. CDR1 and CDR2 (germline): MNHNS, SASEGT. Here the CDR3 reads CASSPQRGSEQYF. The CDR3 coding sequence is TGTGCCAGCAGTCCACAGCGTGGTTCCGAGCAGTACTTC.

This rearrangement joins TRBV4-3 to TRBJ1-4; 7 nucleotides match TRBD1. CDR1 LGHNA and CDR2 YSLEER come from the germline V gene. This CDR3 has 15 residues. Losses at the gene ends were 4 bases for V and 7 bases for J; bases not matched to a gene: 9. For the CDR3, the DNA is TGCGCCAGCAGCCCGAGACAGGGCGGACGTGAAAAACTGTTTTTT. As protein: CASSPRQGGREKLFF.

The J gene is TRBJ2-1, the V gene TRBV6-6; D may be TRBD2 (5 bases). The germline gives CDR1 MNHNY, CDR2 SVGAGI (reference sequence). The V end lost 4 bases, the J end lost 6 bases, and 13 bases lay between the germline ends. This CDR3 comprises 14 residues. Here the CDR3 DNA reads TGTGCCAGCAGTTCCCCTAATCGGGGCAATGAGCAGTTCTTC. Translated: CASSSPNRGNEQFF.

Here the CDR3 reads CASSKQGGDEKLFF. The CDR3 DNA reads TGTGCCAGCAGTAAACAGGGGGGCGACGAAAAACTGTTTTTT. This chain uses TRBV28 with TRBJ1-4, with 8 bases fitting TRBD1. Germline assignment: CDR1 MDHEN and CDR2 SYDVKM. There are 14 residues in the CDR3. V shed 5 bases, J shed 8 bases, and the junction held 7 bases outside the gene matches.

CDR3 bases: TGTGCCAGCAGCCGCGCCAGGGGCAGGAACACCGGGGAGCTGTTTTTT. Its protein product is CASSRARGRNTGELFF. The chain has TRBV11-2 and TRBJ2-2, with a possible D match to TRBD1 (6 bases). CDR3 size: 16 residues. Germline loops: CDR1 SGHAT, CDR2 FQNNGV. The ends were cut back, 5 bases at V and 1 base at J, with 14 bases in the middle.

V and J are TRBV7-9 and TRBJ1-4, with D uncertain. V was shortened by 4 bases and J by 8 bases, with 11 bases between the two germline ends. Germline V gene sequence: CDR1 SEHNR, CDR2 FQNEAQ (reference sequence). The CDR3 extends over 13 amino acids. This CDR3 is CASSSRLGEKLFF. For the CDR3, the DNA is TGTGCCAGCAGCTCCCGGCTTGGCGAAAAACTGTTTTTT. The full variable domain, in which reference TRBV7-9 and TRBJ1-4 provide the parts outside the CDR3, is DTGVSQNPRHKITKRGQNVTFRCDPISEHNRLYWYRQTLGQGPEFLTYFQNEAQLEKSRLLSDRFSAERPKGSFSTLEIQRTEQGDSAMYLCASSSRLGEKLFFGSGTQLSVL.

The chain combines TRBV5-4 with TRBJ2-7; no reliable D call. V lost 0 bases, J lost 2 bases, and 15 bases lay in between. This CDR3 region has 16 residues. The germline CDR1 and CDR2 sequences are SGHNT and YYREEE (reference sequence). The CDR3 coding sequence is TGTGCCAGCAGCTTGGTGCCGCCAAAATACCCCTACGAGCAGTACTTC. Translation: CASSLVPPKYPYEQYF.

The chain has TRBV7-6 and TRBJ2-5; D gene uncertain. CDR1 and CDR2 (germline): SGHVS, FNYEAQ. This CDR3 comprises 12 residues. The V end was cut by 1 base, the J end by 3 bases, with 3 bases between. Written as DNA, the CDR3 is TGTGCCAGCAGCTTAGAAGAAGAGACCCAGTACTTC. It encodes CASSLEEETQYF.

V is TRBV5-6 and J is TRBJ2-5, with D tentatively TRBD1 (5 bases). The CDR3 extends over 14 amino acids. Per the germline V gene, CDR1 is SGHDT and CDR2 is YYEEEE. Between the trimmed V and J ends, which lost 0 bases and 2 bases, there was a span of 8 bases. The CDR3 region has the DNA TGTGCCAGCAGCTTGGAGGGGCGACAAGAGACCCAGTACTTC. Translated, it gives CASSLEGRQETQYF.

The CDR3 region has the DNA TGCGCCAGCAGCCCCGGGGGGCAAGAAGGCACAGATACGCAGTATTTT. It codes for CASSPGGQEGTDTQYF. V usage is TRBV10-2 and J usage is TRBJ2-3, with D perhaps TRBD2 (7 bases). CDR1 is WSHSY and CDR2 is SAAADI in the germline V gene. The CDR3 sequence is 16 residues long. Trimming cost V 6 bases and J 1 base, with 17 bases left between them.

The J gene is TRBJ1-6, the V gene TRBV19, with TRBD1 matching 7 bases. J gave up 11 bases and V 3 bases, and 10 bases lay outside the gene matches. The CDR3 consists of 15 residues. CDR1 is LNHDA, CDR2 SQIVND, per germline (reference sequence). The CDR3 DNA reads TGTGCCAGTAGTATGGGTTCCCTTACAGGGGCACCCCTCCACTTT. Encoded protein: CASSMGSLTGAPLHF. Combining the CDR3 with reference TRBV19 and TRBJ1-6 gives the whole variable domain DGGITQSPKYLFRKEGQNVTLSCEQNLNHDAMYWYRQDPGQGLRLIYYSQIVNDFQKGDIAEGYSVSREKKESFPLTVTSAQKNPTAFYLCASSMGSLTGAPLHFGNGTRLTVT.